These 21 T cell receptor beta chains originate from one sample sequenced in a study of response to subunit inactivated influenza vaccine. TCRdb re-analysed the RT-PCR reads in MiXCR, keeping a single row per CDR3 protein. The data contain more than 500,000 distinct CDR3 sequences, about 11% of them singletons. The same data also went into a second study, on T cells expressing NK-cell markers. That publication notes: TCR beta cDNA was made by 5'RACE template switching with UMIs.

The material was PBMCs from blood, obtained on the day of vaccination. The receptors derive from a middle-aged man who received an inactivated influenza vaccine.

There are a few counts of this clonotype. This chain joins TRBV29-1 and TRBJ1-2; TRBD1 matches 8 bases. V trimming: 7 bases; J trimming: 5 bases; junction bases outside the gene matches: 9. CDR3 length: 13 residues. Germline V lookup: CDR1 SQVTM, CDR2 ANQGSEA. This chain's CDR3 is CSAPDRGRYGYTF. CDR3 nucleotides: TGCAGCGCGCCAGACAGGGGAAGGTATGGCTACACCTTC.

This clonotype was seen ten or more times. The CDR3 spells CASSPLGGDTEAFF. Here the CDR3 DNA reads TGTGCCAGCAGTCCCTTAGGGGGGGACACTGAAGCTTTCTTT. The rearrangement links TRBV27 to TRBJ1-1; D might be TRBD1 (6 bases). Germline lookup yields CDR1 MNHEY and CDR2 SMNVEV (reference sequence). The CDR3 sequence is 14 residues long. Trimming left V 5 bases short and J 3 bases short, with 13 bases between.

This clonotype has only a few counts. The chain employs TRBV5-1 and TRBJ2-1, with 7 bases lining up with TRBD2. The V segment lost 5 bases and the J segment 2 bases; nucleotides outside the gene matches: 4. The CDR3 is made up of 14 amino acids. Germline-derived CDR1 and CDR2 are SGHRS and YFSETQ. CDR3 in amino acids: CASRTGGTYNEQFF. The CDR3 region has the DNA TGCGCCAGCAGAACGGGAGGCACCTACAATGAGCAGTTCTTC.

The chain carries TRBV29-1 and TRBJ2-7; 8 bases line up with TRBD1. The CDR3 runs to 14 residues. Germline V lookup: CDR1 SQVTM, CDR2 ANQGSEA. Germline trimming cut 7 bases from V and 5 bases from J; bases unmatched to any gene: 13. The CDR3 DNA reads as TGCAGCGCACACAACCGGACAGGGATGGACGAGCAGTACTTC. Translating gives CSAHNRTGMDEQYF.

V and J are TRBV2 and TRBJ1-2; the match to TRBD1 covers 8 bases. The J segment lost 4 bases and the V segment lost 7 bases, leaving 8 bases of the junction unmatched. Germline V CDR1 and CDR2: SNHLY, FYNNEI. The CDR3 has 14 residues. The CDR3 coding sequence is TGTGCCAGCACCGGACAGGGCATCGGCTATGGCTACACCTTC. Translating it yields CASTGQGIGYGYTF.

J is TRBJ2-5 and V is TRBV4-3; no clear D. The germline CDR1 and CDR2 sequences are LGHNA and YSLEER. The CDR3 totals 15 residues. V was trimmed by 0 bases and J by 5 bases, leaving 13 bases between them. CDR3 nucleotides: TGCGCCAGCAGCCAAGAGATCCCCATGGGGGAGACCCAGTACTTC. Its protein product is CASSQEIPMGETQYF.

This clonotype was detected a few times. The CDR3 region has the DNA TGTGCCAGCAGTTTAACAGTCCAAGGCTCCTACGAGCAGTACTTC. This encodes CASSLTVQGSYEQYF. The rearrangement uses TRBV12-3 or TRBV12-4 and TRBJ2-7, with no clear D. Between the trimmed V and J ends, which lost 2 bases and 0 bases, there was a span of 11 bases. This CDR3 region has 15 residues.

The chain combines TRBV9 with TRBJ2-1, with 7 bases lining up with TRBD1. In germline, CDR1 is SGDLS, CDR2 YYNGEE. This CDR3 is built from 18 residues. With 1 base clipped from V and 5 bases from J, the junction kept 15 bases outside the gene matches. CDR3 DNA: TGTGCCAGCAGCGTACGACAGGGAATCACAATTGGCCACAATGAGCAGTTCTTC. It specifies CASSVRQGITIGHNEQFF.

This clonotype appeared a few times. This sequence joins TRBV29-1 and TRBJ2-1; 11 nucleotides line up with TRBD1. CDR1 is SQVTM and CDR2 is ANQGSEA in the germline V gene. The CDR3 loop spans 13 amino acids. Trimming at V came to 7 bases and at J to 9 bases, leaving 8 bases not matched to a gene. CDR3 protein: CSASDRGQSEQFF. The CDR3 DNA follows: TGCAGCGCTTCGGACAGGGGGCAGAGTGAGCAGTTCTTC.

This clonotype has just a few counts. The CDR3, as DNA: TGCAGCGTTGATCACAGGGCCACCAAGAAAAAGCTTAGCACAGATACGCAGTATTTT. Translation gives CSVDHRATKKKLSTDTQYF. The chain has TRBV29-1 and TRBJ2-3; D is possibly TRBD1 (6 bases). CDR3 length: 19 amino acids. Trimming took off 3 bases at V and 0 bases at J, with 25 bases between the two ends. Germline CDR1 reads SQVTM; CDR2 reads ANQGSEA.

This clonotype has only a few counts. The chain joins TRBV10-3 to TRBJ2-2; the D is unclear. The CDR3 is 13 amino acids. Deletions cut 4 bases from V and 3 bases from J, with 6 bases between. Germline CDR1 and CDR2: ENHRY and SYGVKD. CDR3 loop: CAISGADTGELFF. Here the CDR3 DNA reads TGTGCCATCAGTGGGGCGGACACCGGGGAGCTGTTTTTT.

In this sample, this clonotype turned up a few times. This chain links TRBV27 with TRBJ2-5, with D possibly TRBD2 on 6 matching bases. Between the trimmed V and J ends, which lost 4 bases and 0 bases, there was a span of 21 bases. CDR1 is MNHEY, CDR2 SMNVEV, per germline (reference sequence). The CDR3 consists of 18 residues. The CDR3 DNA sequence: TGTGCCAGCAGTTCCCCCCCCCTTAGCGGCCGGTACCAAGAGACCCAGTACTTC. This gives the protein CASSSPPLSGRYQETQYF.

The chain recombines TRBV20-1 with TRBJ2-1, with 12 bases aligning to TRBD2. Trimming cost V 6 bases and J 9 bases; bases outside gene matches: 9. From germline, CDR1 is DFQATT and CDR2 SNEGSKA (reference sequence). This CDR3 contains 14 residues. The DNA for the CDR3 is TGCAGTGCCTCTGGACTAGCGGGACCCCCTGAGCAGTTCTTC. This sequence encodes CSASGLAGPPEQFF.

This clonotype turned up a few times. The chain combines TRBV20-1 with TRBJ2-7; D unclear. CDR1 and CDR2 from the germline V gene are DFQATT and SNEGSKA (reference sequence). V was shortened by 0 bases and J by 6 bases, with 15 bases between the two germline ends. CDR3 length equals 14 residues. The CDR3 reads CSARDLRLPREQYF. The CDR3 bases are TGCAGTGCTAGAGATCTCCGTCTTCCCCGCGAGCAGTACTTC.

This clonotype has just a few counts. This sequence joins TRBV25-1 and TRBJ2-5, with TRBD1 identical over 7 bases. The CDR3 is made up of 15 amino acids. Germline values: CDR1 MGHDK, CDR2 SYGVNS. V gave up 6 bases and J gave up 0 bases; unmatched junction bases: 7. Here the CDR3 DNA reads TGTGCCAGCAGCGATACAGGGGCGTACCAAGAGACCCAGTACTTC. Encoded protein: CASSDTGAYQETQYF.

For this clonotype: One base away lies a much larger clone, so this may be a sequencing read error. The conserved closing phenylalanine or tryptophan is absent in this CDR3, likely reflecting a read error. The rearrangement joins TRBV6-4 to TRBJ2-3; TRBD1 matches 8 bases. Germline assignment: CDR1 MRHNA and CDR2 SNTAGT. V shed 5 bases and J 2 bases; nucleotides not matched to a gene: 3. The CDR3 extends over 14 amino acids. The CDR3: CASSRTGTTDTQYL. The DNA for the CDR3 is TGTGCCAGCAGTAGGACAGGGACCACAGATACGCAGTATCTT.

The genes are TRBV7-2 and TRBJ2-3, with D perhaps matching TRBD1 or TRBD2 (7 bases each). V lost 2 bases to trimming and J lost 0 bases, with 15 bases between them. The CDR3 extends over 17 amino acids. The germline V gene has CDR1 SGHTA and CDR2 FQGNSA. This CDR3 reads CASSLFPQGGSTDTQYF. The CDR3 bases are TGTGCCAGCAGCTTATTCCCCCAGGGGGGGAGCACAGATACGCAGTATTTT.

A few counts support this clonotype. This chain connects TRBV25-1 to TRBJ2-7, with D uncertain. Germline CDR1 reads MGHDK; CDR2 reads SYGVNS. The CDR3 is 12 residues long. V was cut by 6 bases and J by 2 bases, with 8 bases left in between. CDR3 sequence (DNA): TGTGCCAGCAGCGCCCGGCCCTACGAGCAGTACTTC. Protein: CASSARPYEQYF.

The table lists this clonotype with a few counts. This chain links TRBV7-9 with TRBJ1-1; maybe TRBD1 (6 bases). The CDR3 runs 16 residues. Between the trimmed V and J ends, which lost 5 bases and 3 bases, there was a span of 19 bases. From germline, CDR1 is SEHNR and CDR2 FQNEAQ (reference sequence). CDR3 protein: CASSPGVLQGDTEAFF. CDR3 coding DNA: TGTGCCAGCAGCCCAGGGGTCTTACAGGGTGACACTGAAGCTTTCTTT.

This clonotype was seen only a few times. This rearrangement joins TRBV18 to TRBJ1-2; tentative D call: TRBD1 (5 bases). This CDR3 is 16 amino acids long. Between the trimmed V and J ends, which lost 0 bases and 6 bases, there was a span of 17 bases. Germline V CDR1 and CDR2: KGHSH, LQKENI. The CDR3 protein is CASSPPAGFIPHGYTF. The CDR3, as DNA: TGTGCCAGCTCACCACCCGCAGGGTTTATCCCCCATGGCTACACCTTC.

This clonotype was seen many times. This chain connects TRBV12-3 or TRBV12-4 to TRBJ2-3, with a possible D match to TRBD2 (7 bases). Trimming shortened V by 6 bases and J by 1 base, and 20 bases separated the two germline ends. The length of the CDR3 is 17 residues. This CDR3 reads CASSVLRGGLGTDTQYF. In DNA form, the CDR3 reads TGTGCCAGCAGCGTCTTGAGGGGGGGCCTCGGCACAGATACGCAGTATTTT.